This T cell receptor beta chain came from a study of T cells after yellow fever vaccination. TCR cDNA, made by 5'RACE template switching, carried an added universal primer site and UMIs. TCRdb called the 5' RACE reads again in MiXCR, with one record for every CDR3 protein. The table records 620,000 or so distinct CDR3 sequences, 10% to 15% of them present only once. To note about this clonotype: Its specificity is unknown. An end of the junction differs from the germline gene, which may be a read error.

From germline, CDR1 is SGHVS and CDR2 FNYEAQ. The CDR3 is 16 amino acids. Regarding the study as a whole: Booster sampling recovered most clones from primary vaccination (under 98% CD4, 88% CD8). Abundant clonotypes from the bulk population could have been carried over as contaminants into FACS-sorted repertoires.

The sequences come from PBMCs, collected on the day of the yellow fever booster vaccination. The chain employs TRBV7-6 and TRBJ1-5, with 8 bases identical to TRBD1. The receptor comes from a man aged 30 to 39 who received the YFV17D yellow fever vaccine. The CDR3 spells CASSLGARGRDQLQHF. CDR3 sequence (DNA): TGTGCCAGCAGCTTAGGTGCCAGGGGGCGAGATCAGCTCCAGCATTTT. Based on the CDR3 plus reference TRBV7-6 and TRBJ1-5, the full variable domain is GAGVSQSPRYKVTKRGQDVALRCDPISGHVSLYWYRQALGQGPEFLTYFNYEAQQDKSGLPNDRFSAERPEGSISTLTIQRTEQRDSAMYRCASSLGARGRDQLQHFGDGTRLSIL.